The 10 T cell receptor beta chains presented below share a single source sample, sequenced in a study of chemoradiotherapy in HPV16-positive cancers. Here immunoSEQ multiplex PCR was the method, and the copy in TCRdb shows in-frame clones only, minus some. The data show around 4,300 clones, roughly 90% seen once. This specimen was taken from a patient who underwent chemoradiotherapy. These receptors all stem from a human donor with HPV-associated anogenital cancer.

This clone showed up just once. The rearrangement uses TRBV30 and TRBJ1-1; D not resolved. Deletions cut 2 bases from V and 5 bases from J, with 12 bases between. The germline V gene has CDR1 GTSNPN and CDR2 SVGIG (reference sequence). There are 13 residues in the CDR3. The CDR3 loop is CAWSSSGFTEAFF. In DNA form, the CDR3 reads TGTGCCTGGAGTTCCAGTGGATTTACTGAAGCTTTCTTT.

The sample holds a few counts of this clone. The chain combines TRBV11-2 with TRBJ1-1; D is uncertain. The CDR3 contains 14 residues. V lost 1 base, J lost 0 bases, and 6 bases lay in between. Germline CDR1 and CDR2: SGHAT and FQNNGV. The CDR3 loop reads CASSLGAVNTEAFF. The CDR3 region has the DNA TGTGCCAGCAGCTTAGGGGCCGTGAACACTGAAGCTTTCTTT.

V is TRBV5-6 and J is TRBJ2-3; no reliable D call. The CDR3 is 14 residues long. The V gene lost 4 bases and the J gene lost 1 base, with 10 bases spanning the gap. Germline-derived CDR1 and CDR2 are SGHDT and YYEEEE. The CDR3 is CASSPEPGTDTQYF. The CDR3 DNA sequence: TGTGCCAGCAGCCCCGAGCCGGGCACAGATACGCAGTATTTT.

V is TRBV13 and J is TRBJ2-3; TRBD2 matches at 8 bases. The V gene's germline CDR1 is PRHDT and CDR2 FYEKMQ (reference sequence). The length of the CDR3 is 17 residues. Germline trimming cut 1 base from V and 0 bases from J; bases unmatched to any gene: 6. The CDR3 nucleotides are TGTGCCAGCAGCTTAGACCCAGCGGGGGCAAGCACAGATACGCAGTATTTT. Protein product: CASSLDPAGASTDTQYF.

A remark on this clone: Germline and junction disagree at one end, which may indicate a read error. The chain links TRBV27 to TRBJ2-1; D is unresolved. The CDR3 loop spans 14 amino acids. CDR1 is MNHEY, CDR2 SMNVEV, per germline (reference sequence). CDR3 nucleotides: TGTGCCAGCAGTTTATCGTCCCGGTACAGTGAGCAGTTCTTC. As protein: CASSLSSRYSEQFF.

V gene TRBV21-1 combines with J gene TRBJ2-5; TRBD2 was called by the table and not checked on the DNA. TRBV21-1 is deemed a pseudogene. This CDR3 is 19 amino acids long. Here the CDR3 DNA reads TGTGCCAGCAGCACAGAGGGGACTAGGGAAGGGGGCCCAATGGAGACCCAGTACTTC. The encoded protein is CASSTEGTREGGPMETQYF.

CDR3 DNA: TGCGCCAGCAGCCAAGTAACCCCCGGGACAGGGGGTCGTAACACCATATATTTT. Its translation is CASSQVTPGTGGRNTIYF. The chain uses TRBV4-1 and TRBJ1-3, with 11 bases matching TRBD1. V lost 1 base to trimming and J lost 7 bases; unmatched junction nucleotides: 12. Looked up from germline, CDR1 is MGHRA and CDR2 is YSYEKL. This CDR3 spans 18 amino acids.

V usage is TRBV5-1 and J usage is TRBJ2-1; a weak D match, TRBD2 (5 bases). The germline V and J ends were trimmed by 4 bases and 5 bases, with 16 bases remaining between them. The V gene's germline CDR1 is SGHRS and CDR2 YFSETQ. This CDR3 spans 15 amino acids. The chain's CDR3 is CASSTALGVNNEQFF. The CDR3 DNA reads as TGCGCCAGCAGCACCGCTTTGGGAGTAAACAATGAGCAGTTCTTC.

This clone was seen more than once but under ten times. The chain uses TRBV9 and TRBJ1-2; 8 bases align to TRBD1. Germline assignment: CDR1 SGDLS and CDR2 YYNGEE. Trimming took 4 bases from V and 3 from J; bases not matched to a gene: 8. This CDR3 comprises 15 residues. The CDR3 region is CASSLSDRADYGYTF. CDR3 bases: TGTGCCAGCAGCCTCTCGGACAGGGCCGACTATGGCTACACCTTC.

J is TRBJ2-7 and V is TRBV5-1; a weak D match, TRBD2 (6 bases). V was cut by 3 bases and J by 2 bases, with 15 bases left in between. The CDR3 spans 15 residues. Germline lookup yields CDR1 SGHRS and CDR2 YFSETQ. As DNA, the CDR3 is TGCGCCAGCAGCTCTCGGAGGGCCTTAACCTACGAGCAGTACTTC. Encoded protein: CASSSRRALTYEQYF.